Each of the 22 T cell receptor beta chains below was sequenced from the same sample in a study of cytotoxic CD8 clonotypes in ibrutinib-treated CLL. The method was immunoSEQ multiplex PCR; TCRdb's version includes in-frame clones alone and lacks a portion of them. Among 35,000 to 50,000 clones, approximately 70% were seen once, and the ten largest hold 13%. This material consisted of PBMCs, taken after 12 months of ibrutinib treatment. The receptors come from a human donor with chronic lymphocytic leukemia.

J is TRBJ2-5 and V is TRBV7-2; 9 nucleotides line up with TRBD2. CDR1 is SGHTA and CDR2 is FQGNSA in the germline V gene. The J segment lost 1 base and the V segment lost 2 bases, leaving 2 bases of the junction unmatched. CDR3 size: 15 residues. The DNA of the CDR3 is TGTGCCAGCAGCTTATTAGCGGGAGTCCAAGAGACCCAGTACTTC. Protein: CASSLLAGVQETQYF.

The J gene is TRBJ1-2, the V gene TRBV19, with D unclear. The length of the CDR3 is 14 residues. V lost 3 bases to trimming and J lost 4 bases, with 12 bases between them. Germline CDR1 and CDR2: LNHDA and SQIVND (reference sequence). CDR3 region: CASSISLRAYGYTF. CDR3 in DNA: TGTGCCAGTAGTATTTCACTGCGAGCCTATGGCTACACCTTC.

The chain carries TRBV21-1 and TRBJ1-6. TRBV21-1 is a known pseudogene. CDR3 length equals 15 residues. CDR3 bases: TGTGCCAGCAGCGTACGGGGTAGAACAAATTCACCCCTCCACTTT. Its translation is CASSVRGRTNSPLHF.

CDR3 in amino acids: CAWGQGAPRTQYF. The CDR3 bases are TGTGCCTGGGGTCAGGGGGCCCCGAGGACCCAGTACTTC. This sequence joins TRBV30 and TRBJ2-5, with 8 bases identical to TRBD1. Germline loops: CDR1 GTSNPN, CDR2 SVGIG (reference sequence). The trim removed 5 bases at V and 7 bases at J, leaving 9 bases unmatched. This CDR3 has 13 residues.

The genes are TRBV4-2 and TRBJ1-1; D gene unclear. Germline CDR1 and CDR2: LGHNA and YNFKEQ. The germline V and J ends were trimmed by 0 bases and 9 bases, with 11 bases remaining between them. The CDR3 runs 13 residues. The CDR3 nucleotides are TGTGCCAGCAGCCAAGATGAAACTCTCAAAGCTTTCTTT. As protein: CASSQDETLKAFF.

The chain uses TRBV9 and TRBJ2-7, with TRBD2 matching over 10 bases. The CDR3 extends over 16 amino acids. Germline V CDR1 and CDR2: SGDLS, YYNGEE. The V segment lost 3 bases and the J segment 7 bases; nucleotides outside the gene matches: 13. In DNA form, the CDR3 reads TGTGCCAGCAGCGACCATGGACTAGCGGAGGTAGGGGAGCAGTACTTC. Translation: CASSDHGLAEVGEQYF.

The CDR3 reads CASSRQTSGSSDEQFF. The CDR3 DNA reads TGTGCCAGCAGCCGGCAGACTAGCGGGAGCAGTGATGAGCAGTTCTTC. V is TRBV4-2 and J is TRBJ2-1; 12 bases align to TRBD2. Germline CDR1 reads LGHNA; CDR2 reads YNFKEQ. This CDR3 contains 16 residues. With V trimmed by 4 bases and J by 8 bases, 9 bases remained unmatched.

The gene calls are TRBV28 and TRBJ2-5; possibly TRBD1 or TRBD2 for D (5 bases each). CDR3 length: 17 residues. V was cut by 4 bases and J by 5 bases, with 23 bases left in between. Looked up from germline, CDR1 is MDHEN and CDR2 is SYDVKM. CDR3 bases: TGTGCCAGCAGTTCGCCAATTATCGTGGGGGACGGGGAGACCCAGTACTTC. This codes for CASSSPIIVGDGETQYF.

The chain couples TRBV7-9 to TRBJ2-1, with 13 bases matching TRBD2. V was clipped by 5 bases and J by 4 bases; unmatched bases: 5. Looked up from germline, CDR1 is SEHNR and CDR2 is FQNEAQ (reference sequence). CDR3 length: 16 residues. The CDR3 DNA reads as TGTGCCAGCAGCCCGACTAGCGGGAGGCGGTACAATGAGCAGTTCTTC. This translates into CASSPTSGRRYNEQFF.

V usage is TRBV15 and J usage is TRBJ1-2; the D gene is possibly TRBD1 (5 bases). Trimming took off 0 bases at V and 0 bases at J, with 8 bases between the two ends. CDR3 length: 15 residues. The germline gives CDR1 LNHNV, CDR2 YYDKDF (reference sequence). The CDR3 DNA reads as TGTGCCACCAGCAGAGATCAGGGAGCTAACTATGGCTACACCTTC. Encoded protein: CATSRDQGANYGYTF.

The chain couples TRBV25-1 to TRBJ1-5; D is undetermined. V lost 4 bases and J lost 1, with 11 bases in between. Germline V lookup: CDR1 MGHDK, CDR2 SYGVNS. This CDR3 contains 15 residues. CDR3 residues: CASSGTEVSNQPQHF. The CDR3 region has the DNA TGTGCCAGCAGTGGCACAGAGGTCAGCAATCAGCCCCAGCATTTT.

This clone was observed once. The chain uses TRBV4-1 and TRBJ2-5; 12 bases are a match to TRBD2. V lost 4 bases, J lost 5 bases, and 5 bases stayed unmatched. Germline assignment: CDR1 MGHRA and CDR2 YSYEKL. CDR3 length: 15 residues. DNA of the CDR3: TGCGCCAGCAGCCTCGGACTAGCGGGACGCGAGACCCAGTACTTC. As protein: CASSLGLAGRETQYF.

This clone appeared a single time. V is TRBV5-1 and J is TRBJ2-5, with 15 bases matching TRBD2. CDR1 is SGHRS and CDR2 is YFSETQ in the germline V gene. This CDR3 has 17 amino acids. With V trimmed by 5 bases and J by 1 base, 6 bases remained unmatched. CDR3 residues: CASSQLGLAGGQETQYF. The CDR3 DNA is TGCGCCAGCAGTCAGTTGGGACTAGCGGGAGGCCAAGAGACCCAGTACTTC. The complete variable domain, with remaining parts taken from reference TRBV5-1 and TRBJ2-5, reads KAGVTQTPRYLIKTRGQQVTLSCSPISGHRSVSWYQQTPGQGLQFLFEYFSETQRNKGNFPGRFSGRQFSNSRSEMNVSTLELGDSALYLCASSQLGLAGGQETQYFGPGTRLLVL.

This chain links TRBV5-1 with TRBJ2-7; 8 bases are a match to TRBD2. V gave up 4 bases and J gave up 6 bases; unmatched junction bases: 9. This CDR3 contains 14 residues. The germline gives CDR1 SGHRS, CDR2 YFSETQ. CDR3 sequence (DNA): TGCGCCAGCAGCCCCTCCGGGGGGGGGCGCGAGCAGTACTTC. This sequence encodes CASSPSGGGREQYF.

The chain joins TRBV5-6 to TRBJ2-1, with TRBD2 as a possible D gene (5 bases). The CDR3 consists of 14 residues. The V and J ends lost 4 bases and 7 bases respectively, with 15 bases between them. Germline lookup yields CDR1 SGHDT and CDR2 YYEEEE. CDR3 amino acids: CASSPKEAPNEQFF. CDR3 nucleotides: TGTGCCAGCAGCCCGAAGGAGGCCCCAAATGAGCAGTTCTTC.

The chain links TRBV7-7 to TRBJ2-7; a weak D match, TRBD2 (5 bases). Trimming left V 0 bases short and J 6 bases short, with 12 bases between. The CDR3 covers 14 residues. Germline CDR1 reads SSHAT; CDR2 reads FNYEAQ (reference sequence). The CDR3: CASSLAGGSTEQYF. The CDR3 coding sequence is TGTGCCAGCAGCTTAGCGGGCGGGTCGACCGAGCAGTACTTC.

The rearrangement links TRBV14 to TRBJ2-1, with 8 bases lining up with TRBD2. This CDR3 region has 16 residues. CDR1 and CDR2 from the germline V gene are SGHDN and FVKESK. V shed 1 base and J 7 bases; nucleotides not matched to a gene: 9. CDR3: CASSQGAAGRVNEQFF. The DNA of the CDR3 is TGTGCCAGCAGCCAAGGGGCAGCCGGGAGGGTGAATGAGCAGTTCTTC.

This chain joins TRBV10-1 and TRBJ2-1, with D unresolved. The germline V gene encodes CDR1 WNHNN and CDR2 SYGVQD (reference sequence). The V and J ends lost 5 bases and 9 bases respectively, with 11 bases between them. CDR3 length: 12 residues. The CDR3 DNA follows: TGCGCCAGCAGTAGTCAGTTGGGTGAGCAGTTCTTC. Translated: CASSSQLGEQFF.

The chain recombines TRBV25-1 with TRBJ2-3; 11 nucleotides align to TRBD2. The trim removed 8 bases at V and 2 bases at J, leaving 6 bases unmatched. CDR3 size: 15 residues. CDR1 and CDR2 from the germline V gene are MGHDK and SYGVNS. As DNA, the CDR3 is TGTGCCAGCGGGAAACTAGCGGGAGCCACAGATACGCAGTATTTT. Its protein product is CASGKLAGATDTQYF.

The rearrangement uses TRBV27 and TRBJ2-3, with TRBD1 matching over 10 bases. CDR1 is MNHEY and CDR2 is SMNVEV in the germline V gene (reference sequence). This CDR3 contains 15 residues. The V gene end was trimmed by 6 bases and the J gene end by 4 bases; junction bases not matched to a gene: 7. The CDR3 DNA reads as TGTGCCAGCAGGGGACCGGGACAGGGGTCAGATACGCAGTATTTT. This codes for CASRGPGQGSDTQYF.

The chain recombines TRBV11-2 with TRBJ2-1, with 12 bases lining up with TRBD2. This CDR3 comprises 16 residues. Germline CDR1 SGHAT, CDR2 FQNNGV. With V trimmed by 5 bases and J by 9 bases, 11 bases remained unmatched. The DNA for the CDR3 is TGTGCCAGCAGCCCGGGGACTAGCGGGCGAGGAGGTGAGCAGTTCTTC. It specifies CASSPGTSGRGGEQFF.

The rearrangement links TRBV7-2 to TRBJ1-3; no clear D gene. The germline CDR1 and CDR2 sequences are SGHTA and FQGNSA. Trimming pared 1 base from V and 4 bases from J, leaving 11 bases between. The CDR3 totals 15 residues. CDR3: CASSLGPSSGNTIYF. CDR3 sequence (DNA): TGTGCCAGCAGCTTAGGTCCGTCTTCAGGAAACACCATATATTTT. The variable domain in full, with the rest retrieved from reference TRBV7-2 and TRBJ1-3, is GAGVSQSPSNKVTEKGKDVELRCDPISGHTALYWYRQSLGQGLEFLIYFQGNSAPDKSGLPSDRFSAERTGGSVSTLTIQRTQQEDSAVYLCASSLGPSSGNTIYFGEGSWLTVV.